One sample yielded the 17 T cell receptor beta chains listed below, sequenced in a study of T cell repertoires in cytomegalovirus infection. These receptors have no known antigen. In TCRdb, the reads were re-called with MiXCR into one record per CDR3 protein. The data contain some 350,000 distinct CDR3 sequences, about 27% of them singletons. Here the sequenced sample was cultured PBMCs, taken from culture after CMV antigen stimulation. The receptors shown here come from a human donor in good health (CMV status not recorded). Some clones in this sample may be carry-over from other donors' samples.

This clonotype turned up a few times. J is TRBJ2-7 and V is TRBV6-5; 8 nucleotides align to TRBD2. The CDR3 consists of 15 residues. Trimming removed 0 bases from V and 2 bases from J; junction bases left unmatched: 3. The germline V gene encodes CDR1 MNHEY and CDR2 SVGAGI. The CDR3 protein is CASSYSTGGPYEQYF. The DNA for the CDR3 is TGTGCCAGCAGTTACTCCACGGGAGGGCCCTACGAGCAGTACTTC.

This chain uses TRBV7-9 with TRBJ1-1, with D possibly TRBD1 on 5 matching bases. This CDR3 region has 15 residues. Germline V gives CDR1 SEHNR, CDR2 FQNEAQ (reference sequence). V lost 3 bases and J lost 1, with 12 bases in between. The CDR3 reads CASSLGTLTNTEAFF. CDR3 DNA sequence: TGTGCCAGCAGCTTGGGGACTCTGACGAACACTGAAGCTTTCTTT.

This sequence joins TRBV27 and TRBJ2-7, with a tentative D call TRBD1 (5 bases). The CDR3 extends over 13 amino acids. Trimming removed 5 bases from V and 3 bases from J, with 11 bases in between. Per the germline V gene, CDR1 is MNHEY and CDR2 is SMNVEV (reference sequence). The CDR3, as DNA: TGTGCCAGCAGTCTCACCACAGGCTACGAGCAGTACTTC. It specifies CASSLTTGYEQYF.

The CDR3, as DNA: TGTGCCAGCTCACAAGGGACAGCTAATGAAAAACTGTTTTTT. Protein: CASSQGTANEKLFF. The chain couples TRBV18 to TRBJ1-4, with 7 positions matching TRBD1. Trimming at V came to 4 bases and at J to 3 bases, leaving 2 bases not matched to a gene. The germline gives CDR1 KGHSH, CDR2 LQKENI. The CDR3 has 14 amino acids.

The sample holds a few counts of this clonotype. The rearrangement uses TRBV5-5 and TRBJ2-7; no clear D. Trimming cost V 1 base and J 5 bases, with 7 bases left between them. This CDR3 contains 12 residues. CDR1 is SGHKS, CDR2 YYEKEE, per germline (reference sequence). CDR3 residues: CASSLRDDEQYF. The CDR3 coding sequence is TGTGCCAGCAGCTTGCGTGACGACGAGCAGTACTTC. Together with reference TRBV5-5 and TRBJ2-7, the CDR3 gives the full variable domain: DAGVTQSPTHLIKTRGQQVTLRCSPISGHKSVSWYQQVLGQGPQFIFQYYEKEERGRGNFPDRFSARQFPNYSSELNVNALLLGDSALYLCASSLRDDEQYFGPGTRLTVT.

The chain joins TRBV19 to TRBJ1-5, with D perhaps TRBD1 (6 bases). Germline V gene lookup returns CDR1 LNHDA and CDR2 SQIVND (reference sequence). The ends were cut back, 3 bases at V and 6 bases at J, with 21 bases in the middle. CDR3 length equals 17 residues. CDR3 DNA sequence: TGTGCCAGTAGTATTGGCGGGGGGCCCCGATTACCTCAGCCCCAGCATTTT. This translates into CASSIGGGPRLPQPQHF.

This chain uses TRBV6-5 with TRBJ1-2; D not certain. The germline CDR1 and CDR2 sequences are MNHEY and SVGAGI. The CDR3 loop spans 13 amino acids. Trimming shortened V by 8 bases and J by 2 bases, and 12 bases separated the two germline ends. The CDR3 loop reads CASGQGGNYGYTF. The CDR3, as DNA: TGTGCCAGCGGGCAAGGAGGAAACTATGGCTACACCTTC.

This clonotype was counted many times. CDR3 region: CASSFSGGSHNEQFF. In DNA form, the CDR3 reads TGTGCCAGCAGCTTTAGCGGGGGGTCTCACAATGAGCAGTTCTTC. V is TRBV11-3 and J is TRBJ2-1, with TRBD2 matching over 10 bases. The CDR3 consists of 15 residues. The ends lost 3 bases at V and 5 bases at J; junction bases unmatched: 4. In germline, CDR1 is SGHNT, CDR2 YENEEA.

This clonotype has a handful of counts. The chain uses TRBV10-3 and TRBJ1-1; D remains ambiguous. V was pared by 11 bases and J by 5 bases, with 18 bases between. The CDR3 sequence is 13 residues long. Germline CDR1 is ENHRY and CDR2 is SYGVKD. The CDR3 here is CASQGESRTEAFF. CDR3 sequence (DNA): TGTGCCTCCCAAGGAGAATCAAGGACTGAAGCTTTCTTT.

This clonotype was seen more than once but under ten times. The V and J genes are TRBV4-2 and TRBJ1-5; a weak D match, TRBD1 (6 bases). The CDR3 spans 16 residues. V was clipped by 0 bases and J by 3 bases, with 12 bases between them. Germline assignment: CDR1 LGHNA and CDR2 YNFKEQ. CDR3 sequence reads: CASSQDGGSNNQPQHF. For the CDR3, the DNA is TGTGCCAGCAGCCAAGATGGGGGCAGCAACAATCAGCCCCAGCATTTT.

This chain uses TRBV18 with TRBJ1-1, with D hard to call. This CDR3 has 12 residues. Trimming cost V 0 bases and J 7 bases, with 6 bases left between them. The germline V gene has CDR1 KGHSH and CDR2 LQKENI. CDR3 DNA sequence: TGTGCCAGCTCACCACCGAACGGTGAAGCTTTCTTT. As protein: CASSPPNGEAFF.

This clonotype appeared a few times. The V gene is TRBV7-9, the J gene TRBJ2-1, with D possibly being TRBD1 or TRBD2 (5 bases each). The V end lost 4 bases, the J end lost 1 base, and 14 bases lay between the germline ends. The CDR3 runs to 16 residues. Per germline, CDR1 SEHNR and CDR2 FQNEAQ (reference sequence). CDR3 in DNA: TGTGCCAGCAGCTCCCGTGGGGGAGCGTCCTACAATGAGCAGTTCTTC. Translation: CASSSRGGASYNEQFF.

This clonotype was seen ten or more times. The V call is TRBV11-1, the J call TRBJ1-2; the D gene is possibly TRBD1 (5 bases). Germline assignment: CDR1 SGHAT and CDR2 FQDESV (reference sequence). The length of the CDR3 is 13 residues. Trimming removed 0 bases from V and 8 bases from J, with 10 bases in between. CDR3 region: CASSLAMTAGYTF. The CDR3 nucleotides read TGTGCCAGCAGCTTAGCGATGACAGCCGGCTACACCTTC.

The chain combines TRBV30 with TRBJ1-2, with D tentatively TRBD1 (5 bases). Between the trimmed V and J ends, which lost 0 bases and 6 bases, there was a span of 14 bases. The CDR3 has 14 amino acids. CDR1 and CDR2 (germline): GTSNPN, SVGIG (reference sequence). The CDR3 DNA reads as TGTGCCTGGAGTGTGGGGACCCCGAGGGATGGCTACACCTTC. Its protein is CAWSVGTPRDGYTF.

Notes on this clonotype: One end of the junction does not line up with germline, which may come from a read error. V usage is TRBV7-2 and J usage is TRBJ1-4, with D possibly matching TRBD1 (6 bases). CDR3 length equals 13 residues. CDR1 is SGHTA, CDR2 FQGNSA, per germline. As DNA, the CDR3 is TGTGCCAGCAGCTTGGACAGAATCGAAAACCTGTTTTTT. Its translation is CASSLDRIENLFF.

This clonotype was counted only a few times. The V call is TRBV19, the J call TRBJ1-1; 7 positions match TRBD1. In germline, CDR1 is LNHDA, CDR2 SQIVND (reference sequence). The CDR3 runs 16 residues. After removal of 7 bases from V and 4 bases from J, the junction contained 15 bases not matched to a gene. CDR3 region: CASKKTRGGTGTEAFF. CDR3 DNA: TGTGCCAGTAAAAAGACGAGAGGGGGCACGGGCACTGAAGCTTTCTTT.

This clonotype has at least ten counts. The CDR3 here is CASSQDRWGQNEQFF. CDR3 sequence (DNA): TGCGCCAGCAGCCAAGATCGCTGGGGGCAGAATGAGCAGTTCTTC. The chain recombines TRBV4-1 with TRBJ2-1; D is perhaps TRBD1 (6 bases). Germline CDR1 MGHRA, CDR2 YSYEKL. This CDR3 is 15 amino acids long. The V and J ends lost 0 bases and 7 bases respectively, with 13 bases between them.